The 19 T cell receptor beta chains below come from one sample, sequenced in a study of cytomegalovirus exposure and HLA in healthy donors. Researchers ran the PCR with 60 Vbeta and 13 Jbeta primers. Generated by immunoSEQ multiplex PCR, the TCRdb table keeps only in-frame clones and is missing some. The sample lists 95,000 to 120,000 clones, 60% to 80% occurring once. The sequenced sample consisted of PBMCs. Every receptor here comes from a man in his late teens or twenties in good health and CMV-seropositive.

The genes are TRBV7-9 and TRBJ1-6; the D gene is possibly TRBD1 (5 bases). Trimming left V 3 bases short and J 5 bases short, with 8 bases between. Germline V lookup: CDR1 SEHNR, CDR2 FQNEAQ (reference sequence). CDR3 size: 14 residues. CDR3 nucleotides: TGTGCCAGCAGCTTGGACACGCATAATTCACCCCTCCACTTT. The encoded protein is CASSLDTHNSPLHF.

The chain has TRBV7-9 and TRBJ2-4, with 7 bases lining up with TRBD1. Germline V gene lookup returns CDR1 SEHNR and CDR2 FQNEAQ (reference sequence). V was clipped by 1 base and J by 7 bases; unmatched bases: 7. The CDR3 extends over 15 amino acids. CDR3 DNA sequence: TGTGCCAGCAGCTTAGTGGATTCGGGACAGAACATTCAGTACTTC. This encodes CASSLVDSGQNIQYF.

This chain uses TRBV27 with TRBJ1-6; D is possibly TRBD1 (6 bases). The CDR3 extends over 17 amino acids. V lost 5 bases and J 1 base, leaving 15 bases between the germline ends. The germline V gene has CDR1 MNHEY and CDR2 SMNVEV (reference sequence). The CDR3 reads CASSIQQGASYNSPLHF. Written as DNA, the CDR3 is TGTGCCAGCAGTATTCAACAGGGAGCGTCCTATAATTCACCCCTCCACTTT.

The chain recombines TRBV10-2 with TRBJ1-2; D unclear. From germline, CDR1 is WSHSY and CDR2 SAAADI. V was clipped by 3 bases and J by 2 bases, with 7 bases between them. The CDR3 consists of 13 residues. The CDR3 DNA reads TGCGCCAGCAGTGAACAATCGAACTATGGCTACACCTTC. It specifies CASSEQSNYGYTF.

This clone was counted a few times. The V and J genes are TRBV19 and TRBJ1-1; a weak D match, TRBD1 (5 bases). The length of the CDR3 is 15 residues. The V end was cut by 1 base, the J end by 1 base, with 10 bases between. Germline CDR1 LNHDA, CDR2 SQIVND (reference sequence). CDR3 sequence reads: CASSIGPGPNTEAFF. Here the CDR3 DNA reads TGTGCCAGTAGTATAGGACCAGGGCCGAACACTGAAGCTTTCTTT. The entire variable domain, with the rest obtained from reference TRBV19 and TRBJ1-1, is as follows: DGGITQSPKYLFRKEGQNVTLSCEQNLNHDAMYWYRQDPGQGLRLIYYSQIVNDFQKGDIAEGYSVSREKKESFPLTVTSAQKNPTAFYLCASSIGPGPNTEAFFGQGTRLTVV.

The chain uses TRBV18 and TRBJ2-7, with 11 positions matching TRBD2. This CDR3 has 16 amino acids. The V and J ends lost 4 bases and 0 bases, in that order; junction bases with no gene match: 5. From germline, CDR1 is KGHSH and CDR2 LQKENI. The CDR3 DNA sequence: TGTGCCAGCTCACAAGAGACTAGCGGGACCTCCTACGAGCAGTACTTC. This codes for CASSQETSGTSYEQYF.

This clone was detected a few times. The chain carries TRBV29-1 and TRBJ2-5; possible D gene TRBD2, 5 bases. Germline V gene sequence: CDR1 SQVTM, CDR2 ANQGSEA. This CDR3 has 11 amino acids. Deletions cut 7 bases from V and 10 bases from J, with 16 bases between. CDR3 residues: CSEEDGEGQYF. The CDR3 coding sequence is TGCAGCGAGGAGGATGGGGAAGGCCAGTACTTC.

Note on this clone: The germline gene is not matched at one end of the junction; a read error may be the cause. The chain couples TRBV6-1 to TRBJ2-6, with D perhaps matching TRBD1 (5 bases). The CDR3 runs to 15 residues. Germline V gives CDR1 MNHNS, CDR2 SASEGT. CDR3 loop: CASSSALSGANVLTF. The CDR3 DNA follows: TGTGCCAGCAGTTCGGCTCTCTCTGGGGCCAACGTTCTGACTTTC.

The CDR3 sequence is CASSRDRLNQPQHF. The CDR3 DNA sequence: TGTGCCAGCAGTCGGGACAGATTAAATCAGCCCCAGCATTTT. The genes are TRBV27 and TRBJ1-5; 7 positions match TRBD1. V lost 5 bases, J lost 4 bases, and 5 bases stayed unmatched. Germline V gene lookup returns CDR1 MNHEY and CDR2 SMNVEV (reference sequence). The CDR3 runs to 14 residues.

The chain employs TRBV6-4 and TRBJ2-3, with D tentatively TRBD1 (6 bases). CDR3 size: 14 residues. CDR1 and CDR2 (germline): MRHNA, SNTAGT. Trimming cost V 5 bases and J 0 bases, with 9 bases left between them. The CDR3 coding sequence is TGTGCCAGCAGTAAAACAGGGAGCACAGATACGCAGTATTTT. Translating it yields CASSKTGSTDTQYF.

The chain joins TRBV7-2 to TRBJ2-5; D is uncertain. With 0 bases removed from V and 9 bases from J, the gap between germline ends came to 14 bases. This CDR3 contains 14 residues. Per the germline V gene, CDR1 is SGHTA and CDR2 is FQGNSA. The CDR3 sequence: CASSLAEPGLPQYF. The CDR3 DNA is TGTGCCAGCAGCTTAGCCGAACCGGGTCTCCCCCAGTACTTC.

This chain connects TRBV2 to TRBJ2-7; 9 nucleotides align to TRBD1. Germline V gene data show CDR1 as SNHLY and CDR2 as FYNNEI. With 10 bases clipped from V and 4 bases from J, the junction kept 23 bases outside the gene matches. The length of the CDR3 is 18 residues. CDR3: CAIQPTGTGMDRGYEQYF. The CDR3 DNA follows: TGTGCCATCCAACCCACCGGGACAGGGATGGACAGGGGTTACGAGCAGTACTTC.

V gene TRBV14 combines with J gene TRBJ2-3; TRBD2 aligns across 10 bases. V lost 3 bases and J lost 0; bases outside the gene matches: 12. In germline, CDR1 is SGHDN, CDR2 FVKESK. The CDR3 contains 19 residues. CDR3 sequence (DNA): TGTGCCAGCAGCCAGGACTGGACTAGCGGACTCACTAGCACAGATACGCAGTATTTT. As protein: CASSQDWTSGLTSTDTQYF.

This rearrangement joins TRBV27 to TRBJ2-7; a possible D gene is TRBD1 (5 bases). The CDR3 spans 15 residues. In germline, CDR1 is MNHEY, CDR2 SMNVEV (reference sequence). Trimming left V 8 bases short and J 3 bases short, with 20 bases between. CDR3 nucleotide sequence: TGTGCCAGCTCCTCTGGGGCCAGGGTGGGCTACGAGCAGTACTTC. Encoded protein: CASSSGARVGYEQYF.

The chain links TRBV10-1 to TRBJ2-2; possibly TRBD1 for D (6 bases). Germline loops: CDR1 WNHNN, CDR2 SYGVQD (reference sequence). The CDR3 length is 16 residues. Deletions cut 4 bases from V and 2 bases from J, with 14 bases between. The CDR3 here is CASSAQGRLNTGELFF. CDR3 bases: TGCGCCAGCAGTGCGCAGGGGCGCCTCAACACCGGGGAGCTGTTTTTT.

This clone showed up just a few times. The gene calls are TRBV28 and TRBJ1-5; D possibly corresponds to TRBD1 (5 bases). Germline CDR1 MDHEN, CDR2 SYDVKM. Deletions cut 8 bases from V and 0 bases from J, with 11 bases between. The CDR3 contains 14 residues. The DNA for the CDR3 is TGTGCCAGCCTAGACAGAAGTAGCAATCAGCCCCAGCATTTT. This encodes CASLDRSSNQPQHF.

The rearrangement uses TRBV4-1 and TRBJ2-3; 10 bases agree with TRBD2. Germline V gene lookup returns CDR1 MGHRA and CDR2 YSYEKL. V trimming: 2 bases; J trimming: 0 bases; junction bases outside the gene matches: 5. This CDR3 has 17 amino acids. The CDR3 nucleotides are TGCGCCAGCAGCCAATCCTGGACTAGCGGTAGCACAGATACGCAGTATTTT. It translates to CASSQSWTSGSTDTQYF.

Comment on this clone: One junction end disagrees with the germline gene, perhaps due to a read error. This sequence joins TRBV7-9 and TRBJ1-1; D is undetermined. Looked up from germline, CDR1 is SEHNR and CDR2 is FQNEAQ (reference sequence). The CDR3 loop spans 12 amino acids. The CDR3 loop reads CSSSLMETEAFF. CDR3 nucleotide sequence: TGTTCCAGCAGCTTAATGGAGACTGAAGCTTTCTTT.

The chain links TRBV5-5 to TRBJ1-2; TRBD1 matches at 8 bases. Germline CDR1 is SGHKS and CDR2 is YYEKEE (reference sequence). The V segment lost 5 bases and the J segment 7 bases; nucleotides outside the gene matches: 4. The CDR3 has 12 amino acids. The DNA for the CDR3 is TGTGCCAGCAGTTTGACAGGGGCTGGCTACACCTTC. As protein: CASSLTGAGYTF.